Shown below are 31 T cell receptor beta chains from a single sample sequenced in a study of OX40 agonist ivuxolimab in advanced cancers. TCRdb's copy holds only in-frame clones and misses some; the assay was immunoSEQ multiplex PCR. The top ten clones hold around 0.18% of a sample with about 84,000 clones, approximately 89% of them seen once. Sequencing used CD4+ or CD8+ T cells sorted from blood, obtained in a trial of the OX40 agonist ivuxolimab. Source of these receptors: an adult with an advanced solid tumor such as melanoma, head and neck, liver or kidney cancer.

The chain carries TRBV7-9 and TRBJ2-2; unclear D gene. Per the germline V gene, CDR1 is SEHNR and CDR2 is FQNEAQ (reference sequence). There are 14 residues in the CDR3. The V gene lost 1 base and the J gene lost 4 bases, with 7 bases spanning the gap. The CDR3: CASSLDSITGELFF. DNA of the CDR3: TGTGCCAGCAGCTTAGACTCTATCACCGGGGAGCTGTTTTTT. The whole variable domain, filled in from reference TRBV7-9 and TRBJ2-2, reads DTGVSQNPRHKITKRGQNVTFRCDPISEHNRLYWYRQTLGQGPEFLTYFQNEAQLEKSRLLSDRFSAERPKGSFSTLEIQRTEQGDSAMYLCASSLDSITGELFFGEGSRLTVL.

This clone was counted a single time. The rearrangement joins TRBV30 to TRBJ1-3; the D gene is possibly TRBD1 (5 bases). CDR3 length: 11 amino acids. Germline V gene sequence: CDR1 GTSNPN, CDR2 SVGIG (reference sequence). With 8 bases removed from V and 3 bases from J, the gap between germline ends came to 8 bases. CDR3 amino acids: CARGFGNTIYF. CDR3 nucleotide sequence: TGTGCCAGGGGTTTTGGAAACACCATATATTTT.

This clone was seen more than once but under ten times. V gene TRBV9 combines with J gene TRBJ1-1; no clear D gene. Trimming removed 0 bases at V and 8 bases at J, with 11 bases between. The germline gives CDR1 SGDLS, CDR2 YYNGEE. There are 13 residues in the CDR3. The CDR3 loop reads CASSVAGGREAFF. The CDR3 DNA reads TGTGCCAGCAGCGTAGCTGGCGGAAGGGAAGCTTTCTTT.

CDR3 nucleotide sequence: TGTGCCAGCAGCGGGCAGGGAGAATATGGCTACACCTTC. This encodes CASSGQGEYGYTF. This chain joins TRBV5-4 and TRBJ1-2, with TRBD1 as a possible D gene (5 bases). CDR1 is SGHNT, CDR2 YYREEE, per germline (reference sequence). V was shortened by 4 bases and J by 5 bases, with 12 bases between the two germline ends. The length of the CDR3 is 13 residues.

V usage is TRBV5-1 and J usage is TRBJ1-3; perhaps TRBD1 as D (5 bases). V lost 0 bases and J lost 4, with 8 bases in between. The CDR3 length is 14 residues. CDR1 and CDR2 from the germline V gene are SGHRS and YFSETQ. CDR3 loop: CASSLGGTGNTIYF. The CDR3 DNA sequence: TGCGCCAGCAGCTTGGGAGGGACCGGAAACACCATATATTTT.

This chain joins TRBV7-9 and TRBJ1-6; 9 nucleotides align to TRBD1. This CDR3 has 16 amino acids. Germline V CDR1 and CDR2: SEHNR, FQNEAQ (reference sequence). V was pared by 4 bases and J by 13 bases, with 14 bases of the junction left unmatched. Written as DNA, the CDR3 is TGTGCCAGCAGCTCCCCTGGGGGACAGGGAAGAACTCCCCTCCACTTT. It specifies CASSSPGGQGRTPLHF.

The V gene is TRBV4-2, the J gene TRBJ2-7; perhaps TRBD1 as D (6 bases). The V and J ends lost 3 bases and 3 bases respectively, with 18 bases between them. Germline loops: CDR1 LGHNA, CDR2 YNFKEQ. This CDR3 comprises 16 residues. CDR3 DNA: TGTGCCAGCAGCCAGGGGGCGGACAGACGATACTACGAGCAGTACTTC. Translating it yields CASSQGADRRYYEQYF.

This chain uses TRBV11-2 with TRBJ2-1, with 8 bases lining up with TRBD2. CDR1 is SGHAT, CDR2 FQNNGV, per germline. The CDR3 has 18 amino acids. V lost 6 bases, J lost 3 bases, and 16 bases stayed unmatched. The CDR3 DNA reads as TGTGCCAGCAGTACAAGGGCCGGGACTAGTAAGAGCTACAATGAGCAGTTCTTC. Its protein product is CASSTRAGTSKSYNEQFF.

J is TRBJ1-5 and V is TRBV18; D may be TRBD1 (6 bases). The CDR3 has 18 amino acids. The germline CDR1 and CDR2 sequences are KGHSH and LQKENI. Trimming took 2 bases from V and 7 from J, leaving 24 bases between them. This chain's CDR3 is CASSPKAWSPGAHQPQHF. The CDR3 DNA reads as TGTGCCAGCTCACCAAAAGCCTGGTCGCCAGGGGCTCACCAGCCCCAGCATTTT.

This rearrangement joins TRBV19 to TRBJ2-3; D is ambiguous. Between the trimmed V and J ends, which lost 6 bases and 1 base, there was a span of 8 bases. In germline, CDR1 is LNHDA, CDR2 SQIVND (reference sequence). This CDR3 spans 13 amino acids. The CDR3 loop reads CASSQRGTDTQYF. In nucleotides, the CDR3 is TGTGCCAGTAGCCAAAGGGGCACAGATACGCAGTATTTT.

V and J are TRBV5-6 and TRBJ2-7, with 7 bases lining up with TRBD1. Germline CDR1 and CDR2: SGHDT and YYEEEE. The V and J ends lost 4 bases and 0 bases, in that order; junction bases with no gene match: 4. The CDR3 is 14 amino acids. The CDR3 sequence: CASSRTGHSYEQYF. The DNA for the CDR3 is TGTGCCAGCAGCAGGACAGGTCACTCCTACGAGCAGTACTTC.

This chain joins TRBV11-2 and TRBJ2-1; 8 nucleotides line up with TRBD2. Trimming cost V 4 bases and J 4 bases; bases outside gene matches: 6. The CDR3 runs to 15 residues. Germline CDR1 SGHAT, CDR2 FQNNGV. CDR3 loop: CASSYIAGRYNEQFF. DNA for the CDR3: TGTGCCAGCAGCTATATAGCGGGACGTTACAATGAGCAGTTCTTC.

Only one count was recorded for this clone. The chain is built from TRBV5-5 and TRBJ1-2; 12 positions agree with TRBD1. The CDR3 loop spans 17 amino acids. CDR1 is SGHKS, CDR2 YYEKEE, per germline (reference sequence). Trimming took 0 bases from V and 2 from J; bases not matched to a gene: 5. This CDR3 reads CASSLAPGQGANYGYTF. The CDR3 DNA sequence: TGTGCCAGCAGCTTGGCCCCGGGACAGGGGGCGAACTATGGCTACACCTTC.

V is TRBV11-2 and J is TRBJ2-3; 14 bases line up with TRBD2. V was clipped by 5 bases and J by 4 bases; unmatched bases: 11. Germline assignment: CDR1 SGHAT and CDR2 FQNNGV. This CDR3 spans 18 amino acids. The DNA of the CDR3 is TGTGCCAGCAGCCCACTGACTAGCGGGGGGGCCGGTTCAGATACGCAGTATTTT. Translating gives CASSPLTSGGAGSDTQYF.

The rearrangement links TRBV6-5 to TRBJ2-5, with D unresolved. The DNA matches TRBJ2-7 better at its end, which makes the J call doubtful. In germline, CDR1 is MNHEY, CDR2 SVGAGI. This CDR3 contains 15 residues. CDR3 DNA sequence: TGTGCCAGCAGTTACTCATCATTCGGCTCCTACGAGCAGTACTTC. Its translation is CASSYSSFGSYEQYF.

The CDR3: CASSQVYYMQYF. The CDR3 DNA reads as TGTGCCAGCAGCCAAGTCTATTATATGCAGTATTTT. V is TRBV14 and J is TRBJ2-3, with unresolved D. The CDR3 sequence is 12 residues long. The germline gives CDR1 SGHDN, CDR2 FVKESK. V dropped 1 base and J dropped 11 bases, with 10 bases sitting between them.

The CDR3 DNA reads TGTGCCAGCAGCGAATACACAGGGAATTCACCCCTCCACTTT. Residues: CASSEYTGNSPLHF. The gene calls are TRBV6-1 and TRBJ1-6; TRBD1 is a possible D gene (6 bases). CDR1 is MNHNS and CDR2 is SASEGT in the germline V gene. The CDR3 is 14 amino acids. V gave up 6 bases and J gave up 7 bases, with 13 bases separating them.

This sequence joins TRBV27 and TRBJ1-6, with D unresolved. Trimming stripped 0 bases from V and 0 bases from J, with 9 bases between. Per germline, CDR1 MNHEY and CDR2 SMNVEV (reference sequence). The CDR3 sequence is 17 residues long. In DNA, the CDR3 is TGTGCCAGCAGTTTATCTTGGGCCATCTCCTATAATTCACCCCTCCACTTT. Amino acids: CASSLSWAISYNSPLHF.

The CDR3 here is CASAQSRTSEQYF. Written as DNA, the CDR3 is TGTGCCAGCGCCCAGTCTCGCACCTCCGAGCAGTACTTC. The chain joins TRBV7-9 to TRBJ2-7; no reliable D call. Germline loops: CDR1 SEHNR, CDR2 FQNEAQ (reference sequence). The CDR3 extends over 13 amino acids. V was cut by 8 bases and J by 6 bases, with 17 bases left in between.

With regard to this clone: The junction and the germline gene differ at one end; a read error may be behind it. The rearrangement links TRBV6-5 to TRBJ2-7, with TRBD1 as a possible D gene (6 bases). Germline CDR1 and CDR2: MNHEY and SVGAGI. This CDR3 has 12 residues. The CDR3 protein is CASSYGQSRLHF. In DNA, the CDR3 is TGTGCCAGCAGTTACGGACAGTCCCGTCTTCACTTC.

V usage is TRBV28 and J usage is TRBJ1-1, with 8 nucleotides matching TRBD1. The V segment lost 5 bases and the J segment 2 bases; nucleotides outside the gene matches: 13. The CDR3 is 17 residues long. The germline V gene has CDR1 MDHEN and CDR2 SYDVKM. The CDR3, as DNA: TGTGCCAGCAGTGATACAGGGGGTTTAGGGAATAACACTGAAGCTTTCTTT. It is translated as CASSDTGGLGNNTEAFF.

The count of this clone is one. This chain joins TRBV4-2 and TRBJ2-1; weak D call: TRBD1 (6 bases). CDR3 length: 16 residues. Looked up from germline, CDR1 is LGHNA and CDR2 is YNFKEQ. V lost 3 bases, J lost 7 bases, and 19 bases lay in between. CDR3 protein: CASSQQGLAGYNEQFF. The CDR3 nucleotides are TGTGCCAGCAGCCAGCAGGGGTTGGCTGGGTATAATGAGCAGTTCTTC.

Only one count was recorded for this clone. The chain carries TRBV29-1 and TRBJ2-1; D unclear. Trimming took 4 bases from V and 8 from J, leaving 9 bases between them. The CDR3 loop spans 11 amino acids. Germline V CDR1 and CDR2: SQVTM, ANQGSEA. CDR3 sequence (DNA): TGCAGCGTTGTATCGACCGATGAGCAGTTCTTC. It codes for CSVVSTDEQFF.

The chain has TRBV2 and TRBJ1-2, with no clear D. Trimming pared 7 bases from V and 4 bases from J, leaving 19 bases between. The CDR3 totals 15 residues. The V gene's germline CDR1 is SNHLY and CDR2 FYNNEI. CDR3 DNA sequence: TGTGCCAGCAATCCCTCCGGGATCAGCTCCTATGGCTACACCTTC. Its translation is CASNPSGISSYGYTF.

The chain carries TRBV11-2 and TRBJ2-1; TRBD2 agrees at 7 bases. Germline-derived CDR1 and CDR2 are SGHAT and FQNNGV. The V gene end was trimmed by 9 bases and the J gene end by 7 bases; junction bases not matched to a gene: 6. The CDR3 extends over 12 amino acids. Written as DNA, the CDR3 is TGTGCCAGTACCGGGCGGGAGAATGAGCAGTTCTTC. Amino acid sequence: CASTGRENEQFF.

V is TRBV25-1 and J is TRBJ1-1; TRBD1 matches 7 bases. The germline gives CDR1 MGHDK, CDR2 SYGVNS. This CDR3 is built from 15 residues. V lost 1 base, J lost 6 bases, and 8 bases stayed unmatched. In DNA form, the CDR3 reads TGTGCCAGCAGTGAATGGCAGGGGGGATTTTCTGAAGCTTTCTTT. Protein: CASSEWQGGFSEAFF.

The gene calls are TRBV19 and TRBJ2-1, with D perhaps matching TRBD1 (6 bases). The germline V and J ends were trimmed by 6 bases and 6 bases, with 15 bases remaining between them. This CDR3 comprises 14 residues. In germline, CDR1 is LNHDA, CDR2 SQIVND (reference sequence). The CDR3 DNA reads as TGTGCCAGTAGGGGGACATCCCCAGGCAATGAGCAGTTCTTC. Translated, it gives CASRGTSPGNEQFF.

This chain uses TRBV30 with TRBJ2-3; no definite D call. The germline V and J ends were trimmed by 4 bases and 6 bases, with 11 bases remaining between them. The CDR3 is 12 amino acids. The germline CDR1 and CDR2 sequences are GTSNPN and SVGIG (reference sequence). CDR3 loop: CAWTRSGDTQYF. The CDR3 region has the DNA TGTGCCTGGACCCGAAGTGGGGATACGCAGTATTTT. The whole variable domain, remainder taken from reference TRBV30 and TRBJ2-3, is SQTIHQWPATLVQPVGSPLSLECTVEGTSNPNLYWYRQAAGRGLQLLFYSVGIGQISSEVPQNLSASRPQDRQFILSSKKLLLSDSGFYLCAWTRSGDTQYFGPGTRLTVL.

This clone occurred once. The chain recombines TRBV11-3 with TRBJ2-7; 8 bases are shared with TRBD2. CDR1 SGHNT and CDR2 YENEEA come from the germline V gene. V dropped 5 bases and J dropped 5; count of bases not matched to a gene: 11. This CDR3 contains 15 residues. The chain's CDR3 is CASSRTRGGNDEQYF. Here the CDR3 DNA reads TGTGCCAGCAGCCGTACTCGGGGGGGTAATGACGAGCAGTACTTC.

V and J are TRBV7-9 and TRBJ1-5; D is unclear. The germline V gene encodes CDR1 SEHNR and CDR2 FQNEAQ (reference sequence). The CDR3 loop spans 14 amino acids. V was clipped by 3 bases and J by 7 bases, with 13 bases between them. The CDR3 nucleotides read TGTGCCAGCAGCTTTGGGCCGGGCTTACAGCCCCAGCATTTT. Translated: CASSFGPGLQPQHF.

This chain links TRBV6-1 with TRBJ1-1, with 7 bases identical to TRBD1. CDR3 size: 13 residues. The trim removed 2 bases at V and 7 bases at J, leaving 4 bases unmatched. Germline V gene sequence: CDR1 MNHNS, CDR2 SASEGT. The CDR3 bases are TGTGCCAGCAGTGAAACTTGGACAGGTGAAGCTTTCTTT. It encodes CASSETWTGEAFF.